This T cell receptor beta chain is from a study of blood T cell repertoires in COVID-19. Some clones are missing from TCRdb's copy, which holds only in-frame ones; the method was immunoSEQ multiplex PCR. The sample lists some 290,000 clones, over 65% occurring once. This TCR was recovered from a man in his sixties who had recovered from COVID-19. The sequencing sample was made of peripheral blood.

The CDR3 DNA reads as TGTGCCAGCAGCCAGACACCCCAGGGGAATCAGCCCCAGCATTTT. This translates into CASSQTPQGNQPQHF. The chain recombines TRBV3-1 (or the pseudogene TRBV3-2) with TRBJ1-5; tentative D call: TRBD1 (6 bases). This CDR3 comprises 15 residues. Germline-derived CDR1 and CDR2 are LGHDT and YNNKEL (reference sequence). Trimming took off 3 bases at V and 4 bases at J, with 13 bases between the two ends.